The 4 T cell receptor beta chains listed next were all sequenced from one sample in a study of neurological immune-mediated disorders. Each CDR3 protein gets one entry after TCRdb re-called the 5' RACE reads with MiXCR. The sample has approximately 68,000 distinct CDR3 sequences, roughly 4.5% seen once. The sample taken for sequencing was PBMCs. Source of these receptors: a woman in her 70s with multiple sclerosis.

This clonotype was detected only a few times. The chain has TRBV4-1 and TRBJ2-7; a weak D match, TRBD2 (5 bases). Trimming removed 4 bases from V and 4 bases from J, with 14 bases in between. The CDR3 has 14 amino acids. In germline, CDR1 is MGHRA, CDR2 YSYEKL. The CDR3 loop is CASSPKQPGYEQYF. CDR3 nucleotides: TGCGCCAGCAGCCCGAAACAGCCGGGATACGAGCAGTACTTC.

With regard to this clonotype: A read error may explain this, as a much larger clone is one base away. The chain recombines TRBV5-5 with TRBJ2-3; 7 bases are shared with TRBD2. The CDR3 loop spans 14 amino acids. CDR1 and CDR2 (germline): SGHKS, YYEKEE (reference sequence). V shed 6 bases, J shed 1 base, and the junction held 5 bases outside the gene matches. The CDR3 nucleotides are TGTGCCAGCAACACCAGCGGGGGCACAGATACGCAGTATTTT. Translating gives CASNTSGGTDTQYF. The whole variable domain, filled in from reference TRBV5-5 and TRBJ2-3, reads DAGVTQSPTHLIKTRGQQVTLRCSPISGHKSVSWYQQVLGQGPQFIFQYYEKEERGRGNFPDRFSARQFPNYSSELNVNALLLGDSALYLCASNTSGGTDTQYFGPGTRLTVL.

The chain carries TRBV7-8 and TRBJ1-1; 7 nucleotides line up with TRBD1. This CDR3 is 15 amino acids long. CDR1 is SGHVS and CDR2 is FQNEAQ in the germline V gene. Trimming at V came to 3 bases and at J to 1 base, leaving 5 bases not matched to a gene. In DNA, the CDR3 is TGTGCCAGCAGCTTTTGGACAGGAAAGAACACTGAAGCTTTCTTT. Translating gives CASSFWTGKNTEAFF.

This clonotype was observed many times. The V call is TRBV29-1, the J call TRBJ1-2, with 10 bases aligning to TRBD1. This CDR3 is built from 13 residues. V was pared by 3 bases and J by 8 bases, with 6 bases of the junction left unmatched. Germline loops: CDR1 SQVTM, CDR2 ANQGSEA. CDR3 DNA sequence: TGCAGCGTTGATGGTAGGACAGGGGGAGGCTACACCTTC. Amino acid sequence: CSVDGRTGGGYTF.